Below are 17 T cell receptor beta chains sequenced from a single sample in a study of blood T cell repertoires in COVID-19. Sequencing used immunoSEQ multiplex PCR; TCRdb keeps in-frame clones, though not all of them. The sample yields about 110,000 clones, roughly nine tenths seen once. The sequenced material came from peripheral blood. The receptor set was obtained from a man aged 40-55 years with active or convalescent COVID-19.

V is TRBV6-1 and J is TRBJ2-7; no definite D call. The CDR3 is made up of 14 amino acids. V lost 2 bases and J 5 bases, leaving 13 bases between the germline ends. The germline CDR1 and CDR2 sequences are MNHNS and SASEGT. This CDR3 reads CASSERTVVDEQYF. The CDR3 bases are TGTGCCAGCAGTGAAAGAACGGTAGTAGACGAGCAGTACTTC.

The V call is TRBV18, the J call TRBJ2-7; D is possibly TRBD2 (5 bases). The CDR3 spans 14 residues. The V gene lost 0 bases and the J gene lost 7 bases, with 13 bases spanning the gap. Germline CDR1 KGHSH, CDR2 LQKENI. CDR3 in DNA: TGTGCCAGCTCACCACCGGAAGGACCGGGGGAGCAGTACTTC. It is translated as CASSPPEGPGEQYF.

The chain employs TRBV6-1 and TRBJ1-1, with a tentative D call TRBD1 (5 bases). V was cut by 2 bases and J by 1 base, with 8 bases left in between. The CDR3 is 14 amino acids. The germline gives CDR1 MNHNS, CDR2 SASEGT. CDR3 sequence reads: CASSEWGENTEAFF. For the CDR3, the DNA is TGTGCCAGCAGTGAATGGGGCGAGAACACTGAAGCTTTCTTT.

CDR3 sequence reads: CASSPRQGDTEAFF. The CDR3 DNA follows: TGTGCCAGCTCCCCTCGACAGGGGGACACTGAAGCTTTCTTT. This chain uses TRBV18 with TRBJ1-1, with 9 bases lining up with TRBD1. Germline V gene data show CDR1 as KGHSH and CDR2 as LQKENI. Losses at the gene ends were 6 bases for V and 3 bases for J; bases not matched to a gene: 5. The CDR3 has 14 residues.

J is TRBJ2-2 and V is TRBV10-3; TRBD2 agrees at 14 bases. Trimming removed 4 bases from V and 8 bases from J; junction bases left unmatched: 12. CDR1 ENHRY and CDR2 SYGVKD come from the germline V gene. The CDR3 totals 18 residues. The CDR3 loop reads CAISGGLSGTSGSGELFF. Written as DNA, the CDR3 is TGTGCCATCAGTGGAGGACTTTCCGGGACTAGCGGGAGTGGGGAGCTGTTTTTT.

J is TRBJ1-1 and V is TRBV28, with D tentatively TRBD1 (6 bases). Germline CDR1 reads MDHEN; CDR2 reads SYDVKM. The CDR3 length is 16 residues. The V end was cut by 6 bases, the J end by 0 bases, with 17 bases between. The CDR3 reads CASRSPGTPMNTEAFF. CDR3 coding DNA: TGTGCCAGCAGGTCTCCCGGGACACCGATGAACACTGAAGCTTTCTTT.

The chain recombines TRBV2 with TRBJ2-5; D is possibly TRBD1 (6 bases). Trimming stripped 2 bases from V and 7 bases from J, with 26 bases between. The CDR3 consists of 18 residues. Germline V gene lookup returns CDR1 SNHLY and CDR2 FYNNEI. Written as DNA, the CDR3 is TGTGCCAGCAGTGAAAGCCCCCTGGATGTGGGGGCCAGGGGGACCCAGTACTTC. Residues: CASSESPLDVGARGTQYF. The full variable domain, with the rest looked up from reference TRBV2 and TRBJ2-5, is EPEVTQTPSHQVTQMGQEVILRCVPISNHLYFYWYRQILGQKVEFLVSFYNNEISEKSEIFDDQFSVERPDGSNFTLKIRSTKLEDSAMYFCASSESPLDVGARGTQYFGPGTRLLVL.

The chain is built from TRBV30 and TRBJ2-4, with D perhaps matching TRBD1 (6 bases). The CDR3 contains 10 residues. Trimming took 5 bases from V and 7 from J, leaving 6 bases between them. Per the germline V gene, CDR1 is GTSNPN and CDR2 is SVGIG (reference sequence). This CDR3 reads CAWGGNIQYF. In nucleotides, the CDR3 is TGTGCCTGGGGGGGCAACATTCAGTACTTC.

V gene TRBV18 combines with J gene TRBJ2-1; D gene uncertain. CDR3 size: 15 residues. In germline, CDR1 is KGHSH, CDR2 LQKENI. V shed 3 bases and J shed 7 bases, with 16 bases lying between them. This CDR3 reads CASSPATPFRNEQFF. For the CDR3, the DNA is TGTGCCAGCTCACCGGCAACACCCTTTCGTAATGAGCAGTTCTTC.

The gene calls are TRBV27 and TRBJ1-2; D might be TRBD1 (5 bases). Germline V gene data show CDR1 as MNHEY and CDR2 as SMNVEV (reference sequence). CDR3 length: 15 amino acids. V lost 6 bases and J 1 base, leaving 15 bases between the germline ends. The CDR3 region has the DNA TGTGCCAGCAGATTTACAGGAATTGGTAACTATGGCTACACCTTC. Amino acid sequence: CASRFTGIGNYGYTF.

The rearrangement uses TRBV30 and TRBJ2-4; 7 bases match TRBD1. The V segment lost 0 bases and the J segment 3 bases; nucleotides outside the gene matches: 11. The V gene's germline CDR1 is GTSNPN and CDR2 SVGIG (reference sequence). This CDR3 is 17 amino acids long. In nucleotides, the CDR3 is TGTGCCTGGAGTGTAGCGACAGGGTATGGGAGCAAAAACATTCAGTACTTC. This translates into CAWSVATGYGSKNIQYF.

The V and J genes are TRBV10-1 and TRBJ1-4; D is possibly TRBD1 (6 bases). Trimming took 7 bases from V and 4 from J, leaving 10 bases between them. Per the germline V gene, CDR1 is WNHNN and CDR2 is SYGVQD (reference sequence). This CDR3 spans 13 amino acids. The CDR3 sequence is CASTRGNNEKLFF. The CDR3 coding sequence is TGCGCCAGCACAAGGGGGAATAATGAAAAACTGTTTTTT.

This clone was counted a few times. V gene TRBV5-1 combines with J gene TRBJ2-1; no clear D gene. This CDR3 has 14 amino acids. Per germline, CDR1 SGHRS and CDR2 YFSETQ. The V end was cut by 3 bases, the J end by 6 bases, with 13 bases between. CDR3 region: CASSWAPDGNEQFF. DNA for the CDR3: TGCGCCAGCAGCTGGGCCCCCGACGGCAATGAGCAGTTCTTC.

This chain uses TRBV20-1 with TRBJ1-2; 9 nucleotides agree with TRBD1. Germline V gives CDR1 DFQATT, CDR2 SNEGSKA (reference sequence). The V and J ends lost 7 bases and 4 bases, in that order; junction bases with no gene match: 1. The length of the CDR3 is 11 residues. CDR3 protein: CSVTGGYGYTF. CDR3 nucleotide sequence: TGCAGTGTGACAGGGGGCTATGGCTACACCTTC.

The gene calls are TRBV28 and TRBJ1-2; a possible D gene is TRBD1 (5 bases). CDR1 and CDR2 from the germline V gene are MDHEN and SYDVKM. There are 14 residues in the CDR3. V shed 6 bases and J shed 6 bases, with 17 bases lying between them. The CDR3 nucleotides are TGTGCCAGCAGAACACAGGCCTCCCGGCATGGCTACACCTTC. Encoded protein: CASRTQASRHGYTF.

This clone has only one observation. This chain joins TRBV28 and TRBJ1-2, with 9 bases matching TRBD1. Germline trimming cut 8 bases from V and 6 bases from J; bases unmatched to any gene: 7. This CDR3 is built from 13 residues. The germline V gene encodes CDR1 MDHEN and CDR2 SYDVKM. In nucleotides, the CDR3 is TGTGCCAGCCGGGACAGGGCTGGTGATGGCTACACCTTC. Translation gives CASRDRAGDGYTF.

V is TRBV5-5 and J is TRBJ2-6, with D perhaps TRBD2 (5 bases). Trimming removed 2 bases from V and 4 bases from J, with 22 bases in between. The germline V gene encodes CDR1 SGHKS and CDR2 YYEKEE (reference sequence). This CDR3 has 19 amino acids. The CDR3 sequence is CASSLDEGVLKAGANVLTF. CDR3 sequence (DNA): TGTGCCAGCAGCTTAGACGAGGGAGTACTCAAGGCAGGGGCCAACGTCCTGACTTTC.